This T cell receptor beta chain comes out of a study of human T cells and chemical hapten exposure. As for the study in general: Alopecia universalis, totalis or areata was present in patients who were mostly female. TCR yields per sample varied mostly from small pooled library volume differences.

This clonotype was seen ten or more times. V shed 2 bases, J shed 3 bases, and the junction held 3 bases outside the gene matches. This CDR3 spans 15 amino acids. Germline lookup yields CDR1 SGDLS and CDR2 YYNGEE. Time point denoted: pre-sensitization, week 0. Treatment defined: therapeutic diphenylcyclopropenone sensitization with weekly scalp DPC. Blood draws preceded each patch test application. Each CDR3 protein gets one entry after TCRdb re-called the RACE reads with MiXCR. The sample holds 300,000 to 450,000 distinct CDR3 sequences, approximately 5% seen once. The TCR was taken from a woman aged 50 to 60 with alopecia areata. Some clones in this sample may be carry-over from other donors' samples. J is TRBJ2-3 and V is TRBV9; 10 bases fit TRBD2. The input for sequencing was whole blood, taken in connection with sensitization to the hapten diphenylcyclopropenone (DPC). As DNA, the CDR3 is TGTGCCAGCAGCGTTAGCGGGAGGAGTACAGATACGCAGTATTTT. Translating it yields CASSVSGRSTDTQYF. Supplemented by reference TRBV9 and TRBJ2-3, the full variable domain reads DSGVTQTPKHLITATGQRVTLRCSPRSGDLSVYWYQQSLDQGLQFLIQYYNGEERAKGNILERFSAQQFPDLHSELNLSSLELGDSALYFCASSVSGRSTDTQYFGPGTRLTVL.